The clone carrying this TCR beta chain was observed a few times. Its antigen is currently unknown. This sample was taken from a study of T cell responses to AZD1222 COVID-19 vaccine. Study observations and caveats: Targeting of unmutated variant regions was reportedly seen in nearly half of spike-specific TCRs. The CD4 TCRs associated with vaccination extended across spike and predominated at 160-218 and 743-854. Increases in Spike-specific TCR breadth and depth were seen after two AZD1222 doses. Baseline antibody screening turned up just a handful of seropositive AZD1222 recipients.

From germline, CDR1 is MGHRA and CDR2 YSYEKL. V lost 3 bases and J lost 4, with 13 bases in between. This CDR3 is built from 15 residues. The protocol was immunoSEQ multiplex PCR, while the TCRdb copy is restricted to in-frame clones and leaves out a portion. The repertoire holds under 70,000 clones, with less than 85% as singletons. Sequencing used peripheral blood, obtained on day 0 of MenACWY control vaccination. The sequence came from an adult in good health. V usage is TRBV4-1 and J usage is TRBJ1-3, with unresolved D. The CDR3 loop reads CASSHGPFAGNTIYF. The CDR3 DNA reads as TGCGCCAGCAGCCACGGGCCCTTCGCCGGAAACACCATATATTTT.